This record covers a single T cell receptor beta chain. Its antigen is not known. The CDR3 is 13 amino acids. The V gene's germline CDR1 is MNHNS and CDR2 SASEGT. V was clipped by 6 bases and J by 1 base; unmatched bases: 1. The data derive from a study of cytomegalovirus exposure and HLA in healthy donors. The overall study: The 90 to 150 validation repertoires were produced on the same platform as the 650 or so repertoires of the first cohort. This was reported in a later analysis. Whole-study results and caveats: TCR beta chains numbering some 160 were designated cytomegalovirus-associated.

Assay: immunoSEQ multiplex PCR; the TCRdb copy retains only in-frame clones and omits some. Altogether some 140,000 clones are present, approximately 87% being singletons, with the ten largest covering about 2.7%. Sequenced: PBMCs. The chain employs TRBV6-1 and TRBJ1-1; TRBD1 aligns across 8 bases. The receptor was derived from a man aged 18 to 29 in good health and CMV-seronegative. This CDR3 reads CASRTGANTEAFF. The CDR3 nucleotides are TGTGCCAGCAGGACAGGGGCGAACACTGAAGCTTTCTTT.